This TCR beta chain originates from a study of cytotoxic CD8 clonotypes in ibrutinib-treated CLL. The wider study: Of the patients, over ten were relapsed/refractory, around 16 treatment-naive and 17 to 18 IGHV unmutated. After a median of 68 months, 14 patients stayed remitted and around twelve progressed; responses had been partial in about 24 and complete in 2. Study-level results: A rise in clonality was seen at ibrutinib response, and a fall back toward baseline was seen at progression.

Trimming stripped 4 bases from V and 0 bases from J, with 8 bases between. This CDR3 comprises 14 residues. CDR1 and CDR2 from the germline V gene are SGHTA and FQGNSA. PBMCs that had been cryopreserved were the source of approximately 2 micrograms of genomic DNA for TCR beta libraries. On this clone itself: Its target is not known.

TCRdb's table, derived via immunoSEQ multiplex PCR, lists solely in-frame clones and lacks some. This table holds roughly 300,000 clones, 60% to 80% found once. The rearrangement uses TRBV7-2 and TRBJ2-3, with D tentatively TRBD1 (5 bases). The origin of this receptor is a human donor with chronic lymphocytic leukemia. The material sequenced was PBMCs, taken at disease progression, from a patient treated with ibrutinib. The CDR3 bases are TGTGCCAGCAGCTGGGGCCCGAGCACAGATACGCAGTATTTT. Amino acids: CASSWGPSTDTQYF.